This TCR beta chain was obtained from a study of human T cells and chemical hapten exposure. Study-level information: Chiefly female patients presented with alopecia areata, totalis or universalis.

The time point denotes: patch test 3, about 24 weeks after DPC sensitization. The treatment: therapeutic diphenylcyclopropenone sensitization with weekly scalp DPC. TCRdb independently ran MiXCR on the RACE reads; one entry per CDR3 protein. The profile shows about 84,000 distinct CDR3 sequences, more than 10% of them singletons. The table lists this clonotype with a count of one. With V trimmed by 0 bases and J by 1 base, 3 bases remained unmatched. Germline CDR1 and CDR2: SGHRS and YFSETQ. The CDR3 spans 15 residues. The sample here was whole blood, taken in connection with sensitization to the hapten diphenylcyclopropenone (DPC). The chain recombines TRBV5-1 with TRBJ1-1; 7 bases line up with TRBD1. This clonotype was sampled from a woman in her 50s with alopecia areata. Some clones in this sample may be carry-over from other donors' samples. CDR3 nucleotide sequence: TGCGCCAGCAGCTTGGCGGGACAGCCGAACACTGAAGCTTTCTTT. Its translation: CASSLAGQPNTEAFF.